These T cell receptor beta chains were read from a single sample in a study of blood T cell repertoires in COVID-19. Method: immunoSEQ multiplex PCR; TCRdb's copy keeps in-frame clones and lacks some. The sample has approximately 200,000 clones, roughly 85% seen once. Sequencing was performed on peripheral blood. The receptors shown here come from a woman aged 30 to 39 with acute or convalescent COVID-19. Both conserved end residues are part of each CDR3. The D gene is left open where the match is weak. Clone size is given for some rows only: seen once, a few or many times, or a class if the clone is expanded.

CDR3nt | CDR3aa | j_gene | abundance | v_gene | d_gene
TGTGCCAGCAGCCACAAGGACGGACTCAATTCACCCCTCCACTTT | CASSHKDGLNSPLHF | TRBJ1-6 | once | TRBV6-2/TRBV6-3 | -
TGTGCCAGCAGTTCCGGGGGATTCTTGGCACCCCTCCACTTT | CASSSGGFLAPLHF | TRBJ1-6 | - | TRBV27 | -
TGTGCCATCACCCAGCCCCTTCCGGGACAGCTATTTGGGTACGAGCAGTACTTC | CAITQPLPGQLFGYEQYF | TRBJ2-7 | - | TRBV10-3 | TRBD1
TGTGCCACCAGCAGAGAGCGGCAGGGCCCGTCCTACGAGCAGTACTTC | CATSRERQGPSYEQYF | TRBJ2-7 | - | TRBV15 | -
TGCGCCAGCAGCTTGGGTGGACAGGGGGCCATGAACACTGAAGCTTTCTTT | CASSLGGQGAMNTEAFF | TRBJ1-1 | few | TRBV5-1 | TRBD1
TGTGCCAGCAGCCCGGGCGGGGGGGTTCTCTCCTACGAGCAGTACTTC | CASSPGGGVLSYEQYF | TRBJ2-7 | - | TRBV28 | TRBD2
TGTGCTTGTTGGCTAGCGGTGAACACCGGGGAGCTGTTTTTT | CACWLAVNTGELFF | TRBJ2-2 | - | TRBV6-5 | TRBD2
TGTGCCAGCAGCCAAGATGTAGCGGGGACCTCCTACGAGCAGTACTTC | CASSQDVAGTSYEQYF | TRBJ2-7 | - | TRBV4-2 | TRBD2
TGTGCCAGCAGGAGGACAGGGATGAATTATGAGCAGTTCTTC | CASRRTGMNYEQFF | TRBJ2-1 | - | TRBV7-2 | TRBD1
TGTGCCAGCAGCTTTAGGAGTAAGACCCAGTACTTC | CASSFRSKTQYF | TRBJ2-5 | - | TRBV11-2 | -
TGTGCCAGCAGCTTATGGGCCTCGGAAAAACTGTTTTTT | CASSLWASEKLFF | TRBJ1-4 | few | TRBV7-2 | -
TGCGCCAGCAACAAGGACAGCGCTAATTCACCCCTCCACTTT | CASNKDSANSPLHF | TRBJ1-6 | - | TRBV5-1 | -
TGTGCCAGCAGGCGGGGGCAGGCGGGCGAGCAGTACTTC | CASRRGQAGEQYF | TRBJ2-7 | - | TRBV2 | -
TGTGCCAGCAGGGGACAGGGGAACACTGAAGCTTTCTTT | CASRGQGNTEAFF | TRBJ1-1 | - | TRBV14 | TRBD1
TGTGCCAGCAGTCAAGGGGCCGGTGAGCAGTTCTTC | CASSQGAGEQFF | TRBJ2-1 | - | TRBV25-1 | -
TGTGCCAGCAGCCCAGTAGGGGCAGAATCGGACGCTTTCTTT | CASSPVGAESDAFF | TRBJ1-1 | - | TRBV9 | -
TGTGCCATCAGTGAGTCTTTGCAGGGGGCTTATAGCAATCAGCCCCAGCATTTT | CAISESLQGAYSNQPQHF | TRBJ1-5 | - | TRBV10-3 | TRBD1
TGTGCCAGCAGCTTGTCCGTCCGTAACACCGGGGAGCTGTTTTTT | CASSLSVRNTGELFF | TRBJ2-2 | - | TRBV5-8 | -
TGTGCCAGCAGCCTAAAAGGGGTATATGGCTACACCTTC | CASSLKGVYGYTF | TRBJ1-2 | - | TRBV7-2 | -
TGTGCCTGGAGTGTACGTGGACTAGCGTGGGCCTACGAGCAGTACTTC | CAWSVRGLAWAYEQYF | TRBJ2-7 | many | TRBV30 | TRBD2
TGTGCCAGCAGCCAAGAAATGGAGGCGCTCTACGAGCAGTACTTC | CASSQEMEALYEQYF | TRBJ2-7 | - | TRBV4-2 | -
TGCGCCAGCAGGAGGGCGGGGAACACTGAAGCTTTCTTT | CASRRAGNTEAFF | TRBJ1-1 | - | TRBV5-1 | -
TGTGCCACCAGTGATCCCGGACAGTCCTACGAGCAGTACTTC | CATSDPGQSYEQYF | TRBJ2-7 | - | TRBV24-1 | -
TGCAGCGTTGAAGGGCAGGCTAACTATGGCTACACCTTC | CSVEGQANYGYTF | TRBJ1-2 | - | TRBV29-1 | -
TGTGCCAGCAGCGCAAGGGCGTCGGGGGATACGCAGTATTTT | CASSARASGDTQYF | TRBJ2-3 | - | TRBV9 | -
TGTGCCAGTAGGCCAGGGGGCGGGCTTCGTGAAGCTTTCTTT | CASRPGGGLREAFF | TRBJ1-1 | once | TRBV19 | TRBD1
TGTGCCAGCAGCTTAGGCGGACAGACCTATGGCTACACCTTC | CASSLGGQTYGYTF | TRBJ1-2 | - | TRBV7-2 | -
TGTGCCATCAGGGCCCTGGGGGGGACGGCAGATACGCAGTATTTT | CAIRALGGTADTQYF | TRBJ2-3 | - | TRBV10-3 | TRBD2
TGTGCCAGCACAGGGGGCACTAACTATGGCTACACCTTC | CASTGGTNYGYTF | TRBJ1-2 | - | TRBV3-1/TRBV3-2 | TRBD1
TGTGCCAGCAGTTTACCCACAGGGGGCGCTTGGACAAACTATGGCTACACCTTC | CASSLPTGGAWTNYGYTF | TRBJ1-2 | few | TRBV28 | TRBD1
TGTGCCAGCAGCCAAACAGGGGGATGGTTGAAACTGTTTTTT | CASSQTGGWLKLFF | TRBJ1-4 | - | TRBV6-5 | TRBD1
TGTGCCAGCAGCTTAGGGTGGCAGGGCCTGCTTGGCTACACCTTC | CASSLGWQGLLGYTF | TRBJ1-2 | - | TRBV7-2 | -
TGTGCCAGCAGTTTCCCCTCCAATGAGCAGTTCTTC | CASSFPSNEQFF | TRBJ2-1 | - | TRBV12-3/TRBV12-4 | -
TGTGCCAGCAGGTCCGGGACAAGCACAGATACGCAGTATTTT | CASRSGTSTDTQYF | TRBJ2-3 | - | TRBV6-5 | -
TGTGCCAGCAGCACAGGGCCGAACACTGAAGCTTTCTTT | CASSTGPNTEAFF | TRBJ1-1 | - | TRBV6-4 | -
TGCGCCAGCAGGACTGTATCTGGAAACACCATATATTTT | CASRTVSGNTIYF | TRBJ1-3 | few | TRBV5-1 | -
TGTGCCAGCAGAGTCCAGGGGAGCAATCAGCCCCAGCATTTT | CASRVQGSNQPQHF | TRBJ1-5 | - | TRBV27 | -
TGTGCCAGCAGCTTAGCGGGGGGGCTAGCGGGAGGGCGTGAGCAGTTCTTC | CASSLAGGLAGGREQFF | TRBJ2-1 | few | TRBV7-9 | TRBD2
TGTGCCAGCAGCCATGGGGGGCAGGGGGACAATCAGCCCCAGCATTTT | CASSHGGQGDNQPQHF | TRBJ1-5 | - | TRBV5-6 | TRBD1
TGTGCCAGCAGCTTCGGCGCGGGGATAGCCTCCGGGGAGCTGTTTTTT | CASSFGAGIASGELFF | TRBJ2-2 | - | TRBV7-2 | -
TGTGCCAGCAGTCTTCAGGGGCGCGAGCAGTACTTC | CASSLQGREQYF | TRBJ2-7 | once | TRBV6-5 | -
TGCGCCAGCAGCCAAGATGATCGGAGCAATCAGCCCCAGCATTTT | CASSQDDRSNQPQHF | TRBJ1-5 | few | TRBV4-1 | -
TGTGCCAGCGGACAGGGGCGGAACACTGAAGCTTTCTTT | CASGQGRNTEAFF | TRBJ1-1 | - | TRBV12-3/TRBV12-4 | TRBD1
TGTGCCTGGACTATTCGGGCGGGGGACCGGCCCCAGCATTTT | CAWTIRAGDRPQHF | TRBJ1-5 | - | TRBV30 | -
TGTGGCTCGGTTGGGGGAGGAAAGATTGAGCAGTTCTTC | CGSVGGGKIEQFF | TRBJ2-1 | - | TRBV28 | -
TGTGCCAGCAGCTCCGGGACAGGGGGCTTCTATGGCTACACCTTC | CASSSGTGGFYGYTF | TRBJ1-2 | - | TRBV7-9 | TRBD1
TGTGTCAGAAGTTTCCTTCCCAGAGAACAGGGAATGAACACTGAAGCTTTCTTT | CVRSFLPREQGMNTEAFF | TRBJ1-1 | - | TRBV7-5 | -